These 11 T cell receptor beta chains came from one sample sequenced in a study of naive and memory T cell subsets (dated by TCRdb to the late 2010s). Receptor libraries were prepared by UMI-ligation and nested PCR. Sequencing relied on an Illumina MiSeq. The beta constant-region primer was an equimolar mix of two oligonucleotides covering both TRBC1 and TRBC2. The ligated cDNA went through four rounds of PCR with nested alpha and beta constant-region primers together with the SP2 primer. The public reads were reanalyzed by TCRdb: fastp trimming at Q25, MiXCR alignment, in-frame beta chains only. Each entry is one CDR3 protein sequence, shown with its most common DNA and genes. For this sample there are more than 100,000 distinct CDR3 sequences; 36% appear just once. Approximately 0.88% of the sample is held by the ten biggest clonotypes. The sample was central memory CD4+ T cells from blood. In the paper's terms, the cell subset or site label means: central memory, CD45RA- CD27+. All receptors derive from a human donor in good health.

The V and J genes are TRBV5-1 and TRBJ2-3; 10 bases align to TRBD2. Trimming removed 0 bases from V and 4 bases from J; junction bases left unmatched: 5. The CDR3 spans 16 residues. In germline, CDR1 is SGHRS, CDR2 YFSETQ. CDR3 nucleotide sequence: TGCGCCAGCAGCTTGGTCCTAGCGGGAGCTGCAGATACGCAGTATTTT. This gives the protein CASSLVLAGAADTQYF.

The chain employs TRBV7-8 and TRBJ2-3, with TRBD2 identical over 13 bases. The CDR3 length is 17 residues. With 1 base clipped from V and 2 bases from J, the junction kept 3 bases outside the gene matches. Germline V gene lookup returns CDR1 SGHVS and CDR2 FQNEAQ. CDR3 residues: CASSLELAGGYTDTQYF. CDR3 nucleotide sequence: TGTGCCAGCAGCTTAGAACTAGCGGGAGGGTACACAGATACGCAGTATTTT.

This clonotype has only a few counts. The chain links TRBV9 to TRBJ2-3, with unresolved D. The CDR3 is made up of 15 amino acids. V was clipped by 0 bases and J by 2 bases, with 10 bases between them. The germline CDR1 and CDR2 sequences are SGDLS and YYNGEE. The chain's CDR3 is CASSVGVSLTDTQYF. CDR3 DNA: TGTGCCAGCAGCGTAGGGGTGTCCCTCACAGATACGCAGTATTTT. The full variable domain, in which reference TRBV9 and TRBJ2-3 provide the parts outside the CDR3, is DSGVTQTPKHLITATGQRVTLRCSPRSGDLSVYWYQQSLDQGLQFLIQYYNGEERAKGNILERFSAQQFPDLHSELNLSSLELGDSALYFCASSVGVSLTDTQYFGPGTRLTVL.

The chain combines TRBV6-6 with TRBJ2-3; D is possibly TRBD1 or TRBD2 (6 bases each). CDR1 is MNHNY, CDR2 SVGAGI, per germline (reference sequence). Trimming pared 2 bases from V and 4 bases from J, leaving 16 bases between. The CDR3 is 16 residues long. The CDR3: CASSYTKGEVADTQYF. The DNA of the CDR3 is TGTGCCAGCAGTTACACGAAGGGGGAGGTGGCAGATACGCAGTATTTT.

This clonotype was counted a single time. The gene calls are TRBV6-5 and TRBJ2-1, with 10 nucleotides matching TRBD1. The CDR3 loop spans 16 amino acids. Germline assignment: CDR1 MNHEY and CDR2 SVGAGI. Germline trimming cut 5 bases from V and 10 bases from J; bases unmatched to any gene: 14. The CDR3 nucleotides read TGTGCCAGCAGTCCCCATCGACAGGGGGCCCCACGGGAGCAGTTCTTC. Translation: CASSPHRQGAPREQFF.

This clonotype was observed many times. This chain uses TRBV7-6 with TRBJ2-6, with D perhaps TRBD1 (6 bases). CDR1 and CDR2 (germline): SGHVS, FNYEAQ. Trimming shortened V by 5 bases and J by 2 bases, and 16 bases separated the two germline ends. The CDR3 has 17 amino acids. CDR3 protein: CASSPRPGGPGANVLTF. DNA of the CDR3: TGTGCCAGCAGCCCTCGCCCTGGGGGCCCTGGGGCCAACGTCCTGACTTTC.

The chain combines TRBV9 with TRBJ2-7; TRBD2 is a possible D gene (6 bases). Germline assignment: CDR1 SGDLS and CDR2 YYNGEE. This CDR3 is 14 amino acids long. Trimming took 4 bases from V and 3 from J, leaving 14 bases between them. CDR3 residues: CASSSGTGSYEQYF. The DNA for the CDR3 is TGTGCCAGCAGCTCCGGGACCGGGAGCTACGAGCAGTACTTC.

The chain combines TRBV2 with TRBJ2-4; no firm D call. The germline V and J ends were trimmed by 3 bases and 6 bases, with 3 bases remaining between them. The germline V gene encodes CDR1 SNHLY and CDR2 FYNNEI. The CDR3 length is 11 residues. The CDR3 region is CASSDRNIQYF. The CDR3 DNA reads TGTGCCAGCAGTGACAGAAACATTCAGTACTTC.

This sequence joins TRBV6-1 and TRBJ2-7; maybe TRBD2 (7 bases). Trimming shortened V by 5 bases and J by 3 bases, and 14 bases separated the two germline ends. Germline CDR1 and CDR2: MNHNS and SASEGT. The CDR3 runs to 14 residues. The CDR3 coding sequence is TGTGCCAGCAGTCCCGGGGGGCCTATCTACGAGCAGTACTTC. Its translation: CASSPGGPIYEQYF.

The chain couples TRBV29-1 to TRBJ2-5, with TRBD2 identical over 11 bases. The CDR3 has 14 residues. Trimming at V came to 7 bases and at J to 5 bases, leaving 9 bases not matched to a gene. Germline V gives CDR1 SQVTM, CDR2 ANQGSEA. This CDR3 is CSAGLAGTGETQYF. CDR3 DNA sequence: TGCAGCGCAGGACTAGCGGGTACTGGGGAGACCCAGTACTTC.

The CDR3: CASSFRGTDSPLHF. In DNA, the CDR3 is TGTGCCAGCAGTTTCAGGGGTACGGATTCACCCCTCCACTTT. The rearrangement uses TRBV6-5 and TRBJ1-6, with D perhaps matching TRBD1 (6 bases). V lost 4 bases and J lost 8, with 12 bases in between. CDR1 MNHEY and CDR2 SVGAGI come from the germline V gene. This CDR3 comprises 14 residues.